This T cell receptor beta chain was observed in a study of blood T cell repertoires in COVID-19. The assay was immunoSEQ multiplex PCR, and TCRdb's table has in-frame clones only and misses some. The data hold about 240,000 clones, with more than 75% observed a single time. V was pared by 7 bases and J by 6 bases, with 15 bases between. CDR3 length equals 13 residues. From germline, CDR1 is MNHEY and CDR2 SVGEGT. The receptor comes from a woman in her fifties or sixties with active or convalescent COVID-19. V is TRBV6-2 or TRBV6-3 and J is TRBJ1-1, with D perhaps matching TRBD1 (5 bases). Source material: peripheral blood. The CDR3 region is CASTPGGWAEAFF. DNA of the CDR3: TGTGCCAGCACCCCCGGGGGTTGGGCTGAAGCTTTCTTT.